This T cell receptor beta chain is drawn from a study of T cell responses to AZD1222 COVID-19 vaccine (dated by TCRdb to the early 2020s). The study in broad terms: Because spike-specific TCR depth and breadth did not differ between the two schedules, AZD1222 recipients who got a second dose at roughly 4 weeks were pooled with those who got a second dose at roughly 12 weeks. Enrollment into the trials was organized by age into subgroups of 18-55, 56-69 and 70-plus years, and those subgroups contained 148, 28 and 57 TCR-sequenced participants, respectively. TCR sequencing was performed for about 240 trial participants, of whom about 200 were given two doses of AZD1222 and around 25 were given two doses of MenACWY control vaccine.

The time point label corresponds to: baseline before first vaccination. Samples from vaccinated people were obtained from the UK trials COV001 and COV002, which included a single-blind randomized controlled phase 2/3 trial of AZD1222 (ChAdOx1 nCoV-19) in healthy adults. For TCRbeta chain sequencing, PBMC samples from trial participants were taken at day 0 and at day 28 after the second dose. The full study reports these points: Vaccine-associated CD4 TCRs spanned the whole spike protein, with dominant responses in regions 160-218 and 743-854. Conclusions about previously exposed vaccinees are limited because only six or seven AZD1222 recipients were SARS-CoV-2 seropositive at baseline. After two AZD1222 doses, both the breadth and the depth of spike-specific TCRs were significantly higher than at day 0 and than in MenACWY recipients. Most participants were white British and females outnumbered males, and the authors suggested that clonal diversity may have been underestimated. The 56-69-year group was small, and its depth increase did not reach significance, likely because of low power. No day 14 peak-response samples were available, so repertoires were characterized only after the peak T cell response. Reportedly, almost half of the unique spike-specific TCRs recognized epitopes lying outside the regions that are mutated in the B.1.351 and B.1.1.7 variants.

CDR3 length: 15 amino acids, cysteine to phenylalanine. Only the CDR3 DNA is retained, 45 bases long and in frame from the first base. Based on the germline V gene, the CDR1 and CDR2 sequences are KGHDR and SFDVKD. V lost 3 bases and J lost 7 bases; the stretch between them is 14 bases long. The CDR3 regions of human TCRbeta chains were analyzed by immunosequencing. As for how the authors treated the data: Repertoire TCRs were checked for matches against a reference library of SARS-CoV-2-specific TCRs that had been generated using the MIRA antigen-specificity platform. Breadth meant the fraction of unique TCRs that were SARS-CoV-2-associated, whereas depth meant the fraction of total T cells that were SARS-CoV-2-associated. Using the MIRA data, every spike-specific TCR was mapped to the spike region that the TCR reacted to and assigned to either a CD4 or a CD8 class. Log10-transformed breadth and depth values were compared by one-way ANOVA with Sidak's multiple comparisons tests. Held by TCRdb, this immuneACCESS table contains in-frame sequences only and omits some clones. Under half of the omission traces to an unresolved V gene where checked; the cause of the rest is unknown. V and J calls and clone size are copied from that table; D and trimming were computed from the DNA. Here the sample has more than 50,000 clones; roughly 82% occur a single time. About 20% of the sample is held by the ten biggest clonotypes.

This clone has a single count. Its antigen has not been determined. No much larger clone exists at a distance of one base, and base qualities are not known. This TCR derives from an adult in good health. The V and J genes are TRBV24-1 and TRBJ2-2; the D gene could be TRBD1 or TRBD2, each one agreeing over 5 bases. Source: peripheral blood, taken on day 0 of AZD1222 vaccination. For the CDR3, the sequence is CATSDRDVRDGELFF. The nucleotide sequence is given as TGTGCCACCAGTGATCGGGACGTTAGAGACGGGGAGCTGTTTTTT.